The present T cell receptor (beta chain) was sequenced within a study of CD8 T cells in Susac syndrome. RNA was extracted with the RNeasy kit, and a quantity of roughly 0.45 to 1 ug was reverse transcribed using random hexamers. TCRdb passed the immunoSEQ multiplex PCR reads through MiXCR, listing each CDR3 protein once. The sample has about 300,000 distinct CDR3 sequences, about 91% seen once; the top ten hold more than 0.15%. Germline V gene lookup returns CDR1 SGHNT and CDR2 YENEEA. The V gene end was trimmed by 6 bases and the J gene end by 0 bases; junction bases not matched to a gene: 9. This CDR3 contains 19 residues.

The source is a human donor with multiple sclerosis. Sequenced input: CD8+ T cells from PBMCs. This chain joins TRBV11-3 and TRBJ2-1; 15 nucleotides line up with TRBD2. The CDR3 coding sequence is TGTGCCAGCAGTTCCGGGACTAGCGGGGGGCTTAGCTCCTACAATGAGCAGTTCTTC. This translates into CASSSGTSGGLSSYNEQFF.